This TCR beta chain was obtained from a study of cytomegalovirus exposure and HLA in healthy donors. General study results and limits: Reports credit the classifier with highly specific, highly sensitive diagnosis of cytomegalovirus status. A later analysis reported that several of the most significant clusters appeared to be linked to common viral pathogens, among them Epstein-Barr virus.

This clone was seen only once. The target antigen is unknown. A multiplex PCR was run with 60 Vbeta primers and 13 Jbeta primers. The assay was immunoSEQ multiplex PCR, and TCRdb's table has in-frame clones only and misses some. The data contain some 210,000 clones, roughly 80% of them singletons. The sequenced sample was PBMCs. This receptor was identified in a male donor in good health and CMV-seronegative.

The CDR3 nucleotides read TGTGCCTGGAGCCCGGACATCAGGAACACTGAAGCTTTCTTT. Its protein is CAWSPDIRNTEAFF. The J gene is TRBJ1-1, the V gene TRBV30, with a weak D call TRBD1 (5 bases). The V end was cut by 3 bases, the J end by 1 base, with 12 bases between. The CDR3 spans 14 residues. CDR1 GTSNPN and CDR2 SVGIG come from the germline V gene (reference sequence).